Here is one T cell receptor (beta chain) with its context. Its antigen is not identified. This sample stems from a study of Graves' ophthalmopathy and Graves' hyperthyroidism. Study-level findings and limits: Clonotypes were expanded in thyroid at above 0.001 frequency, and most also appeared in blood. Ophthalmopathy progression cases were predicted by the model with approximately 71% sensitivity and about 72% specificity.

The study amplified TCR beta CDR3 regions using RNA transcripts. Amplification began with first-round RT-PCR using HTBI primers, then second-round multiplex PCR was performed. TCRdb called the multiplex PCR reads again in MiXCR, with one record for every CDR3 protein. The sample records 900,000 to 1,200,000 distinct CDR3 sequences, about 38% being singletons. With 4 bases clipped from V and 0 bases from J, the junction kept 11 bases outside the gene matches. This CDR3 region has 19 residues. Germline CDR1 SGHDN, CDR2 FVKESK. This sequence originates from an adult man with Graves' hyperthyroidism. V gene TRBV14 combines with J gene TRBJ2-7; 14 nucleotides agree with TRBD2. The sequencing sample was made of peripheral blood or thyroid tissue (not recorded which). In DNA, the CDR3 is TGTGCCAGCAGCCTGAAATTCGGACTAGCGGGAGGCATCTCCTACGAGCAGTACTTC. Amino acids: CASSLKFGLAGGISYEQYF.